The present T cell receptor beta chain was sequenced within a study of T cell responses to AZD1222 COVID-19 vaccine (dated by TCRdb to 2020 to 2022). For context, the study as a whole: AZD1222 recipients given second doses at about 4 weeks or at about 12 weeks were pooled, since spike-specific TCR depth and breadth were not found to differ between the two schedules. TCR sequencing covered over 230 trial participants: around 210 given two doses of AZD1222 and about 26 given two doses of MenACWY control vaccine. Trial participants were enrolled into age subgroups of 18-55, 56-69 and 70-plus years, which contained approximately 150, 28 and 58 TCR-sequenced participants, respectively. Here is what the overall study found, with its caveats: Spike-specific TCR breadth and depth rose significantly after two AZD1222 doses compared with day 0 and with MenACWY recipients. The whole spike protein was spanned by vaccine-associated CD4 TCRs, and dominant responses were seen in regions 160-218 and 743-854. In the small 56-69-year group, the increase in depth fell short of significance, most likely because of low power. Conclusions about previously exposed vaccinees are limited because only six or seven AZD1222 recipients were SARS-CoV-2 seropositive at baseline. Participants were mostly white British and included more females than males, and it was suggested by the authors that clonal diversity may have been underestimated. Reportedly, almost half of the unique spike-specific TCRs recognized epitopes lying outside the regions that are mutated in the B.1.351 and B.1.1.7 variants. Because no day 14 peak-response samples were available, the repertoires could be characterized only after the peak T cell response.

The time point label for this specimen denotes: baseline before first vaccination. Vaccinee samples came from UK trials COV001 and COV002, including a single-blind randomized controlled phase 2/3 trial of AZD1222 (ChAdOx1 nCoV-19) in healthy adults. Trial participant PBMC samples were collected at day 0 and day 28 after the second dose for TCRbeta chain sequencing. Worth noting for this clone: This receptor's antigen is unknown. No much larger clonotype is one base removed from it; base qualities were not supplied.

The CDR3 regions of human TCRbeta chains were analyzed by immunosequencing. As for the original processing: TCRs in the repertoires were compared against a reference library of SARS-CoV-2-specific TCRs that had been generated with the MIRA antigen-specificity platform. Breadth was defined as the fraction of unique TCRs that were SARS-CoV-2-associated, and depth was defined as the fraction of total T cells that were SARS-CoV-2-associated. Using the MIRA data, each spike-specific TCR was assigned both to the spike region to which the TCR was reactive and to a CD4 or CD8 class. Log10-transformed breadth and depth values were compared by one-way ANOVA with Sidak's multiple comparisons tests. In its TCRdb copy, this immuneACCESS table keeps in-frame sequences only and misses some clones. Where compared with another copy, unresolved V genes explain less than half of these, and the others have no known cause. V, J and clone size derive from that table, while D and trimming were established from the DNA sequence. The sample yields more than 95,000 clones; around 88% were counted once. In total, the top ten clones hold approximately 9.6% of the sample.

The TCR sequence derives from an adult in good health. The input for sequencing was peripheral blood, taken on day 0 of AZD1222 vaccination.

The CDR3 in this case is CAWSSPFYNSNQPQHF. The DNA reads as follows: TGTGCCTGGAGCTCCCCATTTTACAATAGCAATCAGCCCCAGCATTTT. The V and J segments used are TRBV30 and TRBJ1-5, with no D gene named confidently. The germline V gene (reference sequence) specifies GTSNPN as CDR1 and SVGIG as CDR2. The CDR3 runs 16 residues from the cysteine to the phenylalanine. The entry retains the CDR3 DNA only, 48 bases that are in frame from base 1. V is reduced by 3 bases and J by 0 bases, leaving a spacing of 15 bases between them.